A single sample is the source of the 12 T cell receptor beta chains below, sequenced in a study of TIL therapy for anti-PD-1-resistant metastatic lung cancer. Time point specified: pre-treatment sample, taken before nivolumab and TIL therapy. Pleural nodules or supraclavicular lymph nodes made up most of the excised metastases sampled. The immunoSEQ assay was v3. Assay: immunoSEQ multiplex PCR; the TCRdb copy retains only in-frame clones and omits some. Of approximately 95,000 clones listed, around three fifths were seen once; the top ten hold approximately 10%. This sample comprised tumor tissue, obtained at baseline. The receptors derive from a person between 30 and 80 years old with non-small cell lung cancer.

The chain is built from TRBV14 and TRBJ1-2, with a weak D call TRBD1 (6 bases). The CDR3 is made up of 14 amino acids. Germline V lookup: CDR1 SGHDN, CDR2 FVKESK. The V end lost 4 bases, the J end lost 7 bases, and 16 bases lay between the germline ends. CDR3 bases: TGTGCCAGCAGCCTTGCGGGCAGGGGTGGTGGCTACACCTTC. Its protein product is CASSLAGRGGGYTF.

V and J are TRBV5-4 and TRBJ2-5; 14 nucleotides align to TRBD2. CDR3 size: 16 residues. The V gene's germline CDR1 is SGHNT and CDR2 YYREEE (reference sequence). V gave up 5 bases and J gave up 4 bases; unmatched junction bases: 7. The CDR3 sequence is CASSSGLAGGGETQYF. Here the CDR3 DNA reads TGTGCCAGCAGTTCCGGACTAGCGGGGGGTGGAGAGACCCAGTACTTC.

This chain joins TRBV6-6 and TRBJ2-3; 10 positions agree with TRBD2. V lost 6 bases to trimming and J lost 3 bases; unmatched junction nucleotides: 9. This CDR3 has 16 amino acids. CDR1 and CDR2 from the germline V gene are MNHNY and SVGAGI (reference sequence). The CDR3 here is CASSMASGSDTDTQYF. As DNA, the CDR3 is TGTGCCAGCAGCATGGCTAGCGGGAGTGATACAGATACGCAGTATTTT.

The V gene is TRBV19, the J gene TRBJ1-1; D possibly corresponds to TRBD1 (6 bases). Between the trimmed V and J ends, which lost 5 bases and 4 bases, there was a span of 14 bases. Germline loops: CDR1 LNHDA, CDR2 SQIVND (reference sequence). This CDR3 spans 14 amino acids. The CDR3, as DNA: TGTGCCAGTAGTCTCAGGGGATCTGGCACTGAAGCTTTCTTT. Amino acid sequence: CASSLRGSGTEAFF.

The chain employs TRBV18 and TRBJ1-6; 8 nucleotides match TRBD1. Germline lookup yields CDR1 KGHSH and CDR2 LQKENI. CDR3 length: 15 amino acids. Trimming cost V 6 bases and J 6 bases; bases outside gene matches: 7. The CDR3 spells CASSPDRVTNSPLHF. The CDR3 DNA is TGTGCCAGCTCGCCGGACAGGGTCACTAATTCACCCCTCCACTTT.

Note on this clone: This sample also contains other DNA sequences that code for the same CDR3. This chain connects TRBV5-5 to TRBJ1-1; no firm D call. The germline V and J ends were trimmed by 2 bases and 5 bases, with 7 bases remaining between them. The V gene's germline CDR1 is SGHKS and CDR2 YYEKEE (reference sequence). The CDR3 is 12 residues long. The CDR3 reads CASSFGNTEAFF. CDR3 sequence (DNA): TGTGCCAGCAGCTTCGGGAATACTGAAGCTTTCTTT.

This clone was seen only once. CDR3 sequence: CASSLAVTSRGYTF. CDR3 DNA sequence: TGTGCCAGCAGCTTAGCGGTAACCTCGAGGGGCTACACCTTC. V is TRBV7-2 and J is TRBJ1-2; no clear D. Germline-derived CDR1 and CDR2 are SGHTA and FQGNSA. V lost 0 bases and J 8 bases, leaving 13 bases between the germline ends. This CDR3 region has 14 residues.

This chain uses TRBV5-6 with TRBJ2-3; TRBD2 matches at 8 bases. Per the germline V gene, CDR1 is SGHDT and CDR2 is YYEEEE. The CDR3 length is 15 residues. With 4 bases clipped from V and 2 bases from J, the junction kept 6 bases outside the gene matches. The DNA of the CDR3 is TGTGCCAGCAGCAGGGCGGGGGGTTTCACAGATACGCAGTATTTT. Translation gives CASSRAGGFTDTQYF.

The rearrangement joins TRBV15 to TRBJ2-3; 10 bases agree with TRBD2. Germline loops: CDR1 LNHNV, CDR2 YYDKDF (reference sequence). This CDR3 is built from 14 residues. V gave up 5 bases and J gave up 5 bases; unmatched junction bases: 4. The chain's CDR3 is CATSSRLAGDTQYF. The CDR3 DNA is TGTGCCACCAGCTCGCGACTAGCGGGAGATACGCAGTATTTT.

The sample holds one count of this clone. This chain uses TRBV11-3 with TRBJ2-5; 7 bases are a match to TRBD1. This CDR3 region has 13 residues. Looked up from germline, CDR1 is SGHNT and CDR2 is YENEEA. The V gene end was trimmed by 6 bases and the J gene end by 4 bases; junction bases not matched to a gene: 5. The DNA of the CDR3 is TGTGCCAGCAGTCGAGGGGGCGCAGAGACCCAGTACTTC. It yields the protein CASSRGGAETQYF. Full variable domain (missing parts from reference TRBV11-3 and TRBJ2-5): EAGVVQSPRYKIIEKKQPVAFWCNPISGHNTLYWYLQNLGQGPELLIRYENEEAVDDSQLPKDRFSAERLKGVDSTLKIQPAELGDSAVYLCASSRGGAETQYFGPGTRLLVL.

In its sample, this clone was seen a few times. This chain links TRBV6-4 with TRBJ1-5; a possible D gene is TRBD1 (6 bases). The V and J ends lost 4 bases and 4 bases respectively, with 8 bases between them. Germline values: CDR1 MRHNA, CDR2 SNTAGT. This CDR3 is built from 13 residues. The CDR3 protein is CASSVDRNQPQHF. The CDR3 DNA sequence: TGTGCCAGCAGTGTTGACAGGAATCAGCCCCAGCATTTT.

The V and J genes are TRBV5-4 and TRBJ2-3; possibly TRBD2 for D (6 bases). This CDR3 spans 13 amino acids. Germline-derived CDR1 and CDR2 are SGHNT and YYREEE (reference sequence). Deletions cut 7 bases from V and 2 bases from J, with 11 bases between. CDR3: CASRGGNTDTQYF. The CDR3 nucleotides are TGTGCCAGCCGAGGAGGGAACACAGATACGCAGTATTTT.